This T cell receptor beta chain came from a study of blood T cell repertoires in COVID-19. Study summary: PBMCs, B-cell-depleted T cells, or T cells were the source of the cDNA or gDNA that made up the material.

Sequenced by immunoSEQ multiplex PCR; TCRdb stores in-frame clones only, minus some. The top ten hold just over 2% of the sample, which has about 97,000 clones, roughly 88% seen once. CDR3 length equals 15 residues. Trimming cost V 3 bases and J 6 bases; bases outside gene matches: 4. Per germline, CDR1 KGHSH and CDR2 LQKENI. The sample comprised peripheral blood. This sequence was found in a man aged 45 to 65 with COVID-19, enrolled during active disease. V is TRBV18 and J is TRBJ2-1; TRBD2 matches at 11 bases. CDR3 sequence (DNA): TGTGCCAGCTCACCGGGACTAGCGGAGGGCAATGAGCAGTTCTTC. Its protein is CASSPGLAEGNEQFF.